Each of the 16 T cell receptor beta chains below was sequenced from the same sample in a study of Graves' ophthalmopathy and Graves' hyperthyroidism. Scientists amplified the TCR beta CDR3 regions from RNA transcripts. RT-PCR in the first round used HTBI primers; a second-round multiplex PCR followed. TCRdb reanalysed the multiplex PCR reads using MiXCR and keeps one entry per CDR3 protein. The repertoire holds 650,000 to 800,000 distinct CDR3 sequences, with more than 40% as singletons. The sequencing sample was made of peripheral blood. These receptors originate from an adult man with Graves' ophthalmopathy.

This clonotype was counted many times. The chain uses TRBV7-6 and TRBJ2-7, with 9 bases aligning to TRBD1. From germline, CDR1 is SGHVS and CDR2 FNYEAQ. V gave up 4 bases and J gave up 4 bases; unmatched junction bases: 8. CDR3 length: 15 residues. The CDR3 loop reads CASSSWTGEMYEQYF. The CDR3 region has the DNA TGTGCCAGCAGCTCTTGGACAGGGGAGATGTACGAGCAGTACTTC.

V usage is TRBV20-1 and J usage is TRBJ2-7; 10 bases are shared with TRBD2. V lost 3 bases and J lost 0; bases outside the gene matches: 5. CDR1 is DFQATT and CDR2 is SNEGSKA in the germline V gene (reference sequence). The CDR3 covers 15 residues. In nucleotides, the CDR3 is TGCAGTGCTAGCCCTAGCGGGGGACACTCCTACGAGCAGTACTTC. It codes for CSASPSGGHSYEQYF.

The CDR3 DNA follows: TGCAGCGTTGGACTAGCGGGAGTTCCCGAGCAGTACTTC. The encoded protein is CSVGLAGVPEQYF. The chain uses TRBV29-1 and TRBJ2-7; 12 nucleotides line up with TRBD2. V trimming: 4 bases; J trimming: 6 bases; junction bases outside the gene matches: 4. There are 13 residues in the CDR3. Looked up from germline, CDR1 is SQVTM and CDR2 is ANQGSEA.

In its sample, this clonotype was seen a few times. CDR3 protein: CATSDSAGELFF. The DNA for the CDR3 is TGTGCCACCAGTGATTCCGCCGGGGAGCTGTTTTTT. V and J are TRBV24-1 and TRBJ2-2; D gene uncertain. V lost 2 bases, J lost 6 bases, and 3 bases lay in between. Per the germline V gene, CDR1 is KGHDR and CDR2 is SFDVKD. CDR3 size: 12 residues.

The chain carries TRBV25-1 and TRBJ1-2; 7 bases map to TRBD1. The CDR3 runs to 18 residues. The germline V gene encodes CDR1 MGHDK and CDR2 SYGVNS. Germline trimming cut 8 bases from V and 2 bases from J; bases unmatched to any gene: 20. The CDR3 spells CASSKQSGQHDRNYGYTF. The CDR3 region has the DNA TGTGCCAGCTCCAAACAGTCGGGACAGCATGATAGGAACTATGGCTACACCTTC.

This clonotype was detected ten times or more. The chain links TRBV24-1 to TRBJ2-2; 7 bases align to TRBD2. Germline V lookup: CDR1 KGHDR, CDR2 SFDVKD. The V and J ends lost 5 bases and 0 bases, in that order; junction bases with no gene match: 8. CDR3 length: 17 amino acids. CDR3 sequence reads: CATSAPIAGANTGELFF. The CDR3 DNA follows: TGTGCCACCAGTGCCCCCATTGCGGGGGCGAACACCGGGGAGCTGTTTTTT.

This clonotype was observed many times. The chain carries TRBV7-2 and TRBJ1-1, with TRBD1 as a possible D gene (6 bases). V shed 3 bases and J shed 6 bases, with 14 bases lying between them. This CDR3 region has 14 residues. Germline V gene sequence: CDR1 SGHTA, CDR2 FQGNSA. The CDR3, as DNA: TGTGCCAGCAGCTTTGGAGGGGGGATGGCTGAAGCTTTCTTT. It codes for CASSFGGGMAEAFF.

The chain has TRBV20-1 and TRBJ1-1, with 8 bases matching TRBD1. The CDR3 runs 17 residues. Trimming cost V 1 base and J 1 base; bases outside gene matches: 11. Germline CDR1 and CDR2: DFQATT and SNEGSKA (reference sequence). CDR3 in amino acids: CSARAGRGRGGNTEAFF. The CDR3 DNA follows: TGCAGTGCTAGAGCGGGCAGGGGGCGCGGGGGGAACACTGAAGCTTTCTTT.

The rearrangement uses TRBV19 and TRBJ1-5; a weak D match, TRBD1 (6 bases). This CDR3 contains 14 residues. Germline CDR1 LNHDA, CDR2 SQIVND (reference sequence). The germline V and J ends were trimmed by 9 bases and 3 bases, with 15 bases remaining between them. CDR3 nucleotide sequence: TGTGCCAGGAGCGGGGGCTGCGACAATCAGCCCCAGCATTTT. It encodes CARSGGCDNQPQHF.

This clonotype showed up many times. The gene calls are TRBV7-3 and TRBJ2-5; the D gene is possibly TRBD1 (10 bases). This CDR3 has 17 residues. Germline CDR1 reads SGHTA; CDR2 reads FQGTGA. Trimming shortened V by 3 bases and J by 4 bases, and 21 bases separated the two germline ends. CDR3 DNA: TGTGCCAGCAGCTTGACAGGGGGCGGGAGGGCCGGAGAGACCCAGTACTTC. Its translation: CASSLTGGGRAGETQYF. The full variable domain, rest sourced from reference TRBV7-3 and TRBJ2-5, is GAGVSQTPSNKVTEKGKYVELRCDPISGHTALYWYRQSLGQGPEFLIYFQGTGAADDSGLPNDRFFAVRPEGSVSTLKIQRTERGDSAVYLCASSLTGGGRAGETQYFGPGTRLLVL.

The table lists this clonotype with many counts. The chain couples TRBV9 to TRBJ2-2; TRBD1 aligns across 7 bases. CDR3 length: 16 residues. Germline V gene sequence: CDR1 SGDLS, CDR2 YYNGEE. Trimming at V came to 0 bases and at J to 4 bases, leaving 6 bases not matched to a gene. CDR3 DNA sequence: TGTGCCAGCAGCGTAGCTAGACAGGGCGGCACCGGGGAGCTGTTTTTT. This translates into CASSVARQGGTGELFF.

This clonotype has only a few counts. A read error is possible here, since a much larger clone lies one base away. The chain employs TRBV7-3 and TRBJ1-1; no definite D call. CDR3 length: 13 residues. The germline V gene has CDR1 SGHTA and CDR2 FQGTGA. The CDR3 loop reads CASSLFVNTGAFF. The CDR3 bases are TGTGCCAGCAGCTTATTTGTGAACACTGGAGCTTTCTTT.

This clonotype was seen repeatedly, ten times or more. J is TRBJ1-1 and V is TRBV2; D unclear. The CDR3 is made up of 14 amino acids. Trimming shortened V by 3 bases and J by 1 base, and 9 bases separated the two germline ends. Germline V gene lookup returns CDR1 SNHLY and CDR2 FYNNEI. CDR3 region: CASSDGRWNTEAFF. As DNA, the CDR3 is TGTGCCAGCAGTGATGGGCGGTGGAACACTGAAGCTTTCTTT.

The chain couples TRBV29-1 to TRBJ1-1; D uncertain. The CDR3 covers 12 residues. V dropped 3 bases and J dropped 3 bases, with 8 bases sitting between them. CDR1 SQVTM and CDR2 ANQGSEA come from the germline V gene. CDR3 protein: CSVERADTEAFF. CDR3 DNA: TGCAGCGTTGAGCGGGCTGACACTGAAGCTTTCTTT.

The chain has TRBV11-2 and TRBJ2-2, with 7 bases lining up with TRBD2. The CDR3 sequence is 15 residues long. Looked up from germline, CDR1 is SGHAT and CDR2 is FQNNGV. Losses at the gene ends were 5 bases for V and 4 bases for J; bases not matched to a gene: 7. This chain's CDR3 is CASSPSGIGTGELFF. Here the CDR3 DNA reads TGTGCCAGCAGCCCTAGCGGAATAGGCACCGGGGAGCTGTTTTTT.

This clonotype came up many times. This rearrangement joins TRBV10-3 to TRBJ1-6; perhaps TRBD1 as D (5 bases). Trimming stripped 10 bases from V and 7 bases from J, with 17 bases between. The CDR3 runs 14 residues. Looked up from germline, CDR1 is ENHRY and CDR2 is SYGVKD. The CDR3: CASQTGTWNSPLHF. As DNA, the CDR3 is TGTGCCAGCCAAACGGGGACCTGGAATTCACCCCTCCACTTT.